This T cell receptor beta chain originates from a study of somatic mutations in cytotoxic T cells in rheumatoid arthritis. Study background: A roughly 32 ml EDTA sample of patient blood was drawn right after diagnosis, before any treatment.

Study-wide points: There was no significant difference in CD8+ T-cell clonality between rheumatoid arthritis patients and age-matched healthy controls.

On this clone: Its cognate antigen is unknown.

Isolation of CD4+ and CD8+ cells used positive magnetic bead selection, with purity checked by flow cytometry. CDR1 is SGHVS, CDR2 FNYEAQ, per germline. Trimming removed 5 bases from V and 4 bases from J, with 28 bases in between. This CDR3 contains 19 residues. Method: immunoSEQ multiplex PCR; TCRdb's copy keeps in-frame clones and lacks some. In the table there are 15,000 or so clones, roughly four fifths of which are singletons. Source material: CD8+ T cells sorted from blood. This TCR came from a woman aged 45 to 65 with rheumatoid arthritis. V usage is TRBV7-6 and J usage is TRBJ2-3; maybe TRBD1 (6 bases). CDR3 loop: CASSPHVTGIPESPDTQYF. CDR3 sequence (DNA): TGTGCCAGCAGCCCACATGTGACAGGCATTCCGGAATCCCCAGATACGCAGTATTTT.